A single sample is the source of the 18 T cell receptor beta chains below, sequenced in a study of blood T cell repertoires in COVID-19. Libraries were prepared by immunoSEQ multiplex PCR; TCRdb keeps only in-frame clonotypes and omits some of them. The table records around 120,000 clones, 90% of them present only once. Source material: peripheral blood. These receptors originate from a woman aged 60-75 years with COVID-19, enrolled during active disease.

The rearrangement links TRBV10-3 to TRBJ1-2; D uncertain. The V gene's germline CDR1 is ENHRY and CDR2 SYGVKD. Trimming pared 0 bases from V and 7 bases from J, leaving 12 bases between. The CDR3 is made up of 14 amino acids. The CDR3 nucleotides are TGTGCCATCAGTGAGTCATCAGGTTCAGTTGGCTACACCTTC. Its translation is CAISESSGSVGYTF.

The chain carries TRBV11-3 and TRBJ2-3; a weak D match, TRBD2 (5 bases). The ends were cut back, 5 bases at V and 2 bases at J, with 17 bases in the middle. The CDR3 covers 16 residues. Per the germline V gene, CDR1 is SGHNT and CDR2 is YENEEA. CDR3 nucleotide sequence: TGTGCCAGCAGCCCCGAGGGAACGGACCCCACAGATACGCAGTATTTT. As protein: CASSPEGTDPTDTQYF.

The chain couples TRBV15 to TRBJ1-2; D is perhaps TRBD1 (5 bases). This CDR3 contains 17 residues. The V end lost 0 bases, the J end lost 6 bases, and 20 bases lay between the germline ends. CDR1 is LNHNV and CDR2 is YYDKDF in the germline V gene (reference sequence). CDR3 bases: TGTGCCACCAGCAGAGATCTGGGAGGGGTGCCGCCCCATGGCTACACCTTC. Translated: CATSRDLGGVPPHGYTF.

This chain links TRBV2 with TRBJ2-2, with TRBD1 matching over 10 bases. In germline, CDR1 is SNHLY, CDR2 FYNNEI. The CDR3 consists of 15 residues. V lost 7 bases to trimming and J lost 5 bases; unmatched junction nucleotides: 7. The DNA of the CDR3 is TGTGCCAGCAATCGGGACAGGGGTGGAACCGGGGAGCTGTTTTTT. It codes for CASNRDRGGTGELFF.

This chain links TRBV10-3 with TRBJ1-5; D call uncertain. This CDR3 is 14 amino acids long. V was cut by 2 bases and J by 0 bases, with 5 bases left in between. From germline, CDR1 is ENHRY and CDR2 SYGVKD. The CDR3 DNA is TGTGCCATCAGTGAGGCGGCTAGCAATCAGCCCCAGCATTTT. Translating gives CAISEAASNQPQHF.

The chain carries TRBV9 and TRBJ2-7, with 7 bases that match TRBD1. With V trimmed by 0 bases and J by 0 bases, 9 bases remained unmatched. The CDR3 contains 17 residues. Germline CDR1 is SGDLS and CDR2 is YYNGEE. The CDR3 reads CASSVAAGTASSYEQYF. The CDR3 nucleotides are TGTGCCAGCAGCGTAGCTGCCGGGACAGCCTCCTCCTACGAGCAGTACTTC. Combining the CDR3 with reference TRBV9 and TRBJ2-7 gives the whole variable domain DSGVTQTPKHLITATGQRVTLRCSPRSGDLSVYWYQQSLDQGLQFLIQYYNGEERAKGNILERFSAQQFPDLHSELNLSSLELGDSALYFCASSVAAGTASSYEQYFGPGTRLTVT.

The chain links TRBV19 to TRBJ2-7; 9 nucleotides match TRBD1. This CDR3 spans 13 amino acids. Germline V lookup: CDR1 LNHDA, CDR2 SQIVND (reference sequence). V lost 5 bases, J lost 4 bases, and 3 bases stayed unmatched. CDR3 sequence reads: CASSRDREYEQYF. CDR3 sequence (DNA): TGTGCCAGTAGTCGGGACAGGGAATACGAGCAGTACTTC.

The chain combines TRBV4-1 with TRBJ1-3, with D perhaps TRBD1 (5 bases). The germline V and J ends were trimmed by 3 bases and 1 base, with 16 bases remaining between them. The CDR3 covers 17 residues. From germline, CDR1 is MGHRA and CDR2 YSYEKL. As DNA, the CDR3 is TGCGCCAGCAGCCAGAGGGTTTTGGGGGGTTCTGGAAACACCATATATTTT. It encodes CASSQRVLGGSGNTIYF.

This chain joins TRBV10-1 and TRBJ1-1, with TRBD1 matching 7 bases. In germline, CDR1 is WNHNN, CDR2 SYGVQD (reference sequence). V lost 6 bases and J lost 5; bases outside the gene matches: 6. The CDR3 has 13 amino acids. The CDR3 here is CASSRDSFTEAFF. Written as DNA, the CDR3 is TGCGCCAGCAGCCGGGACAGCTTTACTGAAGCTTTCTTT.

The CDR3 protein is CASSRDRVSQPQHF. CDR3 nucleotides: TGTGCCAGTAGCCGGGACAGGGTAAGTCAGCCCCAGCATTTT. The rearrangement uses TRBV19 and TRBJ1-5, with TRBD1 matching 9 bases. Germline values: CDR1 LNHDA, CDR2 SQIVND (reference sequence). This CDR3 has 14 residues. With V trimmed by 6 bases and J by 6 bases, 6 bases remained unmatched.

Here the CDR3 DNA reads TGTGCCAGCAGCTTTCAGCGGGGGGGTTGGGATACGCAGTATTTT. Amino acid sequence: CASSFQRGGWDTQYF. The rearrangement links TRBV5-4 to TRBJ2-3; 10 bases line up with TRBD2. CDR3 size: 15 residues. J lost 6 bases, V lost 2 bases, and 6 bases had no gene match. Germline loops: CDR1 SGHNT, CDR2 YYREEE (reference sequence).

This clone was seen once. The chain uses TRBV27 and TRBJ1-2, with a weak D call TRBD1 (6 bases). Trimming took 8 bases from V and 4 from J, leaving 17 bases between them. Germline assignment: CDR1 MNHEY and CDR2 SMNVEV (reference sequence). The CDR3 is 14 residues long. The CDR3 coding sequence is TGTGCCAGCGCCAGGTCGGGACACCTCTATGGCTACACCTTC. Protein sequence: CASARSGHLYGYTF.

The CDR3 coding sequence is TGTGCCAGTAGCGTAGGCGGAGGACGTAATGAGCAGTTCTTC. It encodes CASSVGGGRNEQFF. This chain uses TRBV19 with TRBJ2-1; a weak D match, TRBD2 (5 bases). Germline V gene lookup returns CDR1 LNHDA and CDR2 SQIVND (reference sequence). CDR3 length: 14 amino acids. The V end lost 6 bases, the J end lost 7 bases, and 16 bases lay between the germline ends.

The chain combines TRBV4-3 with TRBJ2-1, with TRBD2 identical over 8 bases. Germline CDR1 reads LGHNA; CDR2 reads YSLEER. The V segment lost 2 bases and the J segment 1 base; nucleotides outside the gene matches: 4. This CDR3 contains 16 residues. CDR3 amino acids: CASSQRSGGSYNEQFF. For the CDR3, the DNA is TGCGCCAGCAGCCAAAGATCGGGGGGGTCCTACAATGAGCAGTTCTTC.

The chain combines TRBV24-1 with TRBJ2-1, with 7 positions matching TRBD2. The ends lost 6 bases at V and 5 bases at J; junction bases unmatched: 9. This CDR3 is built from 15 residues. CDR1 and CDR2 from the germline V gene are KGHDR and SFDVKD. Here the CDR3 reads CATSSPAGRNNEQFF. CDR3 nucleotide sequence: TGTGCCACCAGTTCTCCAGCGGGGCGTAACAATGAGCAGTTCTTC.

The chain joins TRBV9 to TRBJ2-3; 8 nucleotides align to TRBD2. Germline CDR1 and CDR2: SGDLS and YYNGEE. This CDR3 spans 14 amino acids. V lost 1 base, J lost 6 bases, and 4 bases stayed unmatched. CDR3 coding DNA: TGTGCCAGCAGCGTAAGCGGGGGTCGGGATACGCAGTATTTT. It codes for CASSVSGGRDTQYF.

The chain employs TRBV12-3 or TRBV12-4 and TRBJ1-1; no firm D call. This CDR3 has 13 residues. Trimming pared 7 bases from V and 1 base from J, leaving 10 bases between. The CDR3 sequence is CASTPQENTEAFF. CDR3 sequence (DNA): TGTGCCAGCACCCCTCAGGAGAACACTGAAGCTTTCTTT.

This clone was observed once. This chain uses TRBV7-9 with TRBJ2-2; D may be TRBD1 (5 bases). Germline lookup yields CDR1 SEHNR and CDR2 FQNEAQ (reference sequence). The CDR3 length is 16 residues. Trimming shortened V by 5 bases and J by 5 bases, and 18 bases separated the two germline ends. The CDR3 reads CASSPNGAWGTGELFF. CDR3 in DNA: TGTGCCAGCAGCCCCAATGGGGCGTGGGGTACCGGGGAGCTGTTTTTT.